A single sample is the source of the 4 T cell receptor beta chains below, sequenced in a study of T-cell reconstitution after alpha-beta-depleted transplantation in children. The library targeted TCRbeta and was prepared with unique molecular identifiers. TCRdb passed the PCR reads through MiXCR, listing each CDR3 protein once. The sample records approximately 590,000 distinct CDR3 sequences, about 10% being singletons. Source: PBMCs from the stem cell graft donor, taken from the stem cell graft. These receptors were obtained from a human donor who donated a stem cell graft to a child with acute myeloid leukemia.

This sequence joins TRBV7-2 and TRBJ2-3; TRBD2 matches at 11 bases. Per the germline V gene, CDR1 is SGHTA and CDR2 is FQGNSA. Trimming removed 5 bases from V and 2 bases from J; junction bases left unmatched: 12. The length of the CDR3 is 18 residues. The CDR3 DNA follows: TGTGCCAGCAGCCGTTCTAGCGGGAGGAACAGGATCACAGATACGCAGTATTTT. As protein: CASSRSSGRNRITDTQYF.

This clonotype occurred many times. CDR3 residues: CSARTSGSVRELFF. The CDR3 DNA reads as TGCAGTGCTAGGACTAGCGGGAGTGTCAGGGAGCTGTTTTTT. V usage is TRBV20-1 and J usage is TRBJ2-2, with TRBD2 matching over 12 bases. The J segment lost 9 bases and the V segment lost 3 bases, leaving 5 bases of the junction unmatched. Germline assignment: CDR1 DFQATT and CDR2 SNEGSKA (reference sequence). The CDR3 runs 14 residues.

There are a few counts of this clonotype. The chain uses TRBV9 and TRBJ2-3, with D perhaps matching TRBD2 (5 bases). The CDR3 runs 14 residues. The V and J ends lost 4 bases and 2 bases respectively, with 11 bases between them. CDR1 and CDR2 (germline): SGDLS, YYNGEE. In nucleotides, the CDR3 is TGTGCCAGCAGCACCCGGGGAATCACAGATACGCAGTATTTT. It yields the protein CASSTRGITDTQYF.

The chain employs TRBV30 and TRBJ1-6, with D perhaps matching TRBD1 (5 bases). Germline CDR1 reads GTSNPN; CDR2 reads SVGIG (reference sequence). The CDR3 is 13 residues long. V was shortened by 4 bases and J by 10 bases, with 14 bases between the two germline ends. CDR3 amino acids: CAWTRQGGSPLHF. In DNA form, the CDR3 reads TGTGCCTGGACCCGGCAGGGCGGCTCACCCCTCCACTTT. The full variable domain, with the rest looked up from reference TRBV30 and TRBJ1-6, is SQTIHQWPATLVQPVGSPLSLECTVEGTSNPNLYWYRQAAGRGLQLLFYSVGIGQISSEVPQNLSASRPQDRQFILSSKKLLLSDSGFYLCAWTRQGGSPLHFGNGTRLTVT.